A selection of T cell receptor beta chains follows, all from one sample in a study of blood T cell repertoires in COVID-19. Generated by immunoSEQ multiplex PCR, the TCRdb table keeps only in-frame clones and is missing some. The table has around 100,000 clones, roughly 84% seen once. The sequenced sample consisted of peripheral blood. Receptors originate from a human donor in a cohort sampled during active or convalescent COVID-19. Each CDR3 is given with its conserved first and last residue. D genes are given only for firm matches. Expanded clones are given a class, and other clones once, few, many or no size at all.

d_call	j_call	v_call	clone_size	cdr3_nt	cdr3_aa
TRBD1	TRBJ2-2	TRBV7-2	NA	TGTGCCAGCAGCCCGATGACAGGGTCCACCGGGGAGCTGTTTTTT	CASSPMTGSTGELFF
NA	TRBJ2-1	TRBV5-6	NA	TGTGCCAGCAGCATCAGGTTGGGGGGCAATGAGCAGTTCTTC	CASSIRLGGNEQFF
NA	TRBJ1-6	TRBV10-1	NA	TGCGCCAGCAGTTATTACAGGGATTTGTATAATTCACCCCTCCACTTT	CASSYYRDLYNSPLHF
TRBD1	TRBJ1-4	TRBV9	NA	TGTGCCAGCAGCGTAGGACAGGGTGGAGAAAAACTGTTTTTT	CASSVGQGGEKLFF
NA	TRBJ2-1	TRBV6-5	NA	TGTGCCAGCAGTTCAAGCTACCTTGATGAGCAGTTCTTC	CASSSSYLDEQFF
TRBD1	TRBJ2-7	TRBV19	few	TGTGCCAGTAGTCCCTCGACAGGGAGCGAGCAGTACTTC	CASSPSTGSEQYF
NA	TRBJ1-2	TRBV13	NA	TGTGCCAGCAGCTTATATTCGACAGCCTATGGCTACACCTTC	CASSLYSTAYGYTF
TRBD1	TRBJ1-5	TRBV6-5	few	TGTGCCGCGAGCTGGACAGGGGAAAATCAGCCCCAGCATTTT	CAASWTGENQPQHF
NA	TRBJ2-1	TRBV11-3	NA	TGTGCCAGCAGCTCCCAGAACAATGAGCAGTTCTTC	CASSSQNNEQFF
NA	TRBJ2-7	TRBV2	NA	TGTGCCAGCAGTGTGCGGGGCCACTCCTACGAGCAGTACTTC	CASSVRGHSYEQYF
NA	TRBJ2-1	TRBV12-3/TRBV12-4	NA	TGTGCCAGCAGTTTTCGCAGGGCCAATGAGCAGTTCTTC	CASSFRRANEQFF
NA	TRBJ2-3	TRBV24-1	NA	TGTGCCACCAGTGATTTAAAGGCAGGATCAGATACGCAGTATTTT	CATSDLKAGSDTQYF
NA	TRBJ2-3	TRBV27	NA	TGTGCCAGCAGTTTGGGGGGTCCGCCGTATTTT	CASSLGGPPYF
NA	TRBJ1-4	TRBV9	NA	TGTGCCAGCAGCGTCTATGGAGACACTAATGAAAAACTGTTTTTT	CASSVYGDTNEKLFF
NA	TRBJ2-7	TRBV5-4	once	TGTGCCAGCAGCTTGATGTCATACGAGCAGTACTTC	CASSLMSYEQYF
NA	TRBJ2-1	TRBV28	NA	TGTGCCAGCAGCAAAGGCAGGGAGGATAACAATGAGCAGTTCTTC	CASSKGREDNNEQFF
NA	TRBJ2-4	TRBV5-1	NA	TGCGCCAGCAGCCTCGCCCCCAGGGGTGACAAAAACATTCAGTACTTC	CASSLAPRGDKNIQYF
TRBD1	TRBJ1-2	TRBV2	NA	TGTGCCAGCAGCCCCCCTCAGGGGGCAAACTATGGCTACACCTTC	CASSPPQGANYGYTF
NA	TRBJ1-1	TRBV19	NA	TGTGCCAGTAGTACGTCTCTAGTGGTGAACACTGAAGCTTTCTTT	CASSTSLVVNTEAFF
NA	TRBJ2-1	TRBV20-1	once	TGCAGTGCTAGTAATACGCCTCGGGGGTTTAACAATGAGCAGTTCTTC	CSASNTPRGFNNEQFF
NA	TRBJ1-5	TRBV28	NA	TGTGCCAGCATAGGGGGATCTGGCTTTCCCCAGCATTTT	CASIGGSGFPQHF
NA	TRBJ1-4	TRBV7-2	NA	TGTGCCAGCAGCCTCGGGATGCCTAATGAAAAACTGTTTTTT	CASSLGMPNEKLFF
NA	TRBJ1-5	TRBV12-3/TRBV12-4	NA	TGTGCCAGCAGCCTCCCTCCCTATGCCCAGCATTTT	CASSLPPYAQHF
TRBD1	TRBJ2-7	TRBV18	NA	TGTGCCAGCTCACCACGGACAGGGGTATCCTACGAGCAGTACTTC	CASSPRTGVSYEQYF
TRBD2	TRBJ2-3	TRBV24-1	NA	TGTGCCACCGCGCCGTTAGGCGGGGGGAGGACAGATACGCAGTATTTT	CATAPLGGGRTDTQYF
TRBD1	TRBJ2-3	TRBV7-9	NA	TGTGCCAGCAGCCAGGGACAGGACGGTACAGATACGCAGTATTTT	CASSQGQDGTDTQYF